The TCR beta chain described here comes from a study of neurological immune-mediated disorders. Study-wide points: Among expanded clones, no CDR3 amino acid sequences were shared across subjects, a pattern suggesting private repertoires in all groups.

The V end was cut by 0 bases, the J end by 4 bases, with 4 bases between. CDR1 SGDLS and CDR2 YYNGEE come from the germline V gene. This CDR3 contains 12 residues. Remarks on this clonotype: The antigen remains undetermined.

The cDNA was produced through 5'RACE with 10-nucleotide random UMIs. Via MiXCR, TCRdb re-called the 5' RACE reads, giving one row per CDR3 protein. Of tens of thousands of distinct CDR3 sequences in the sample, around a tenth were seen once. The V and J genes are TRBV9 and TRBJ1-2; D remains ambiguous. The source material was PBMCs. The receptor was isolated from a man aged 50 to 59 in good health. Written as DNA, the CDR3 is TGTGCCAGCAGCGTAGGAAGCTATGGCTACACCTTC. Protein: CASSVGSYGYTF.